This TCR beta chain was retrieved from a study of blood T cell repertoires in COVID-19. On the study more broadly: Whether acute or convalescent, the COVID-19 samples came from the United States, Italy and Spain.

The data were produced by immunoSEQ multiplex PCR, yet TCRdb's version contains in-frame clones alone and is incomplete. There are some 190,000 clones in the sample; about four fifths occur only once, and roughly 3% lies in the top ten. Participants spanned ages roughly 18 to 90 years and resided in over 20 US areas. The CDR3 spans 15 residues. V shed 5 bases and J 1 base; nucleotides not matched to a gene: 5. From germline, CDR1 is MDHEN and CDR2 SYDVKM. V usage is TRBV28 and J usage is TRBJ2-1; 7 bases are shared with TRBD1. This clonotype was obtained from a young woman who had recovered from COVID-19. Sequencing was performed on PBMCs or T cells enriched from blood (not recorded which). CDR3 loop: CASSQTGVSYNEQFF. The CDR3 bases are TGTGCCAGCAGTCAAACAGGGGTTTCCTACAATGAGCAGTTCTTC.